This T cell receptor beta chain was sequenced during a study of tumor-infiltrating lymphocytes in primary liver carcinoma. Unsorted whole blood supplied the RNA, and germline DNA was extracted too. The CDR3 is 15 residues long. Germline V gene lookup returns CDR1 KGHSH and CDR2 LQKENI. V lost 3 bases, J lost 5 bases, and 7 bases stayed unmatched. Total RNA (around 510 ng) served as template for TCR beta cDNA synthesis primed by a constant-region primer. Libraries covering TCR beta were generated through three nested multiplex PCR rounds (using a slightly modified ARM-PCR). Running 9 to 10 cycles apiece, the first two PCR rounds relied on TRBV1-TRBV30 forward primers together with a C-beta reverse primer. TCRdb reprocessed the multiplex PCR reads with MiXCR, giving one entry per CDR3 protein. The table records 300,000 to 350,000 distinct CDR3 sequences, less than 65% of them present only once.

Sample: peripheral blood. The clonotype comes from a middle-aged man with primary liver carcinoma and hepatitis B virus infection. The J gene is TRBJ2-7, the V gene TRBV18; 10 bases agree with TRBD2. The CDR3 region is CASSPIAGGSDEQYF. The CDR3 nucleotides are TGTGCCAGCTCACCCATAGCGGGAGGTAGCGACGAGCAGTACTTC.